This T cell receptor (beta chain) was sequenced during a study of T cell responses to AZD1222 COVID-19 vaccine. Study results and caveats: At study baseline, merely about 6 AZD1222 recipients were seropositive. Donors in the cohort were predominantly white British and more often female, and clonal diversity was possibly underestimated.

This clone appeared a single time. Its antigen is still unknown. Here immunoSEQ multiplex PCR was the method, and the copy in TCRdb shows in-frame clones only, minus some. The table has over 100,000 clones, just over 90% seen once. This CDR3 region has 13 residues. Per germline, CDR1 ENHRY and CDR2 SYGVKD. Losses at the gene ends were 5 bases for V and 0 bases for J; bases not matched to a gene: 1. V usage is TRBV10-3 and J usage is TRBJ2-7; TRBD1 agrees at 7 bases. The receptor comes from an adult who received the AZD1222 COVID-19 vaccine. The sample was peripheral blood, taken 28 days after the second AZD1222 dose. DNA for the CDR3: TGTGCCATCAGTTGGGACAGCTCCTACGAGCAGTACTTC. Translation: CAISWDSSYEQYF.